This TCR beta chain was sequenced for a study of T cell responses to AZD1222 COVID-19 vaccine. Study details: Second-dose timings of about 4 or about 12 weeks were pooled.

As for this clone: Its specificity is unknown.

TCRdb's table, derived via immunoSEQ multiplex PCR, lists solely in-frame clones and lacks some. The data hold roughly 130,000 clones, with 80% to 95% observed a single time. Study conclusions and caveats: Just six people given AZD1222 tested seropositive at baseline. Spike-spanning, vaccine-associated CD4 TCRs were dominant at 160-218 and 743-854.

Germline CDR1 SGHKS, CDR2 YYEKEE (reference sequence). V lost 4 bases and J lost 2, with 10 bases in between. This CDR3 region has 13 residues. The specimen was peripheral blood, collected on day 0 of AZD1222 vaccination. This chain uses TRBV5-5 with TRBJ2-7; no firm D call. This TCR was recovered from an adult in good health. The CDR3 sequence is CASSNLVPYEQYF. The CDR3 DNA is TGTGCCAGCAGCAACCTAGTACCCTACGAGCAGTACTTC.